The 5 T cell receptor beta chains below were found in one sample sequenced in a study of blood T cell repertoires in COVID-19. Method: immunoSEQ multiplex PCR; TCRdb's copy keeps in-frame clones and lacks some. The profile shows about 58,000 clones, 75% to 90% of them singletons. Sequenced input: peripheral blood. The receptors were gathered from a woman in her sixties or seventies with active COVID-19.

The chain links TRBV28 to TRBJ1-2, with D perhaps matching TRBD1 (5 bases). Looked up from germline, CDR1 is MDHEN and CDR2 is SYDVKM. The CDR3 covers 13 residues. Trimming left V 3 bases short and J 3 bases short, with 8 bases between. CDR3 sequence reads: CASSFQGHYGYTF. CDR3 DNA sequence: TGTGCCAGCAGTTTCCAGGGTCACTATGGCTACACCTTC.

This clone was recorded a few times. The chain recombines TRBV28 with TRBJ1-5, with D uncertain. There are 15 residues in the CDR3. V lost 4 bases, J lost 2 bases, and 12 bases lay in between. Germline lookup yields CDR1 MDHEN and CDR2 SYDVKM. The CDR3 protein is CASSSPGGRNQPQHF. In DNA, the CDR3 is TGTGCCAGCAGTTCGCCGGGCGGGCGCAATCAGCCCCAGCATTTT.

The V and J genes are TRBV6-1 and TRBJ2-7, with 11 bases that match TRBD1. The germline V gene encodes CDR1 MNHNS and CDR2 SASEGT. V dropped 0 bases and J dropped 6; count of bases not matched to a gene: 7. CDR3 size: 16 residues. The CDR3 bases are TGTGCCAGCAGTGAAGCGCTTCTGGACAGGGGGCGCGAGCAGTACTTC. This sequence encodes CASSEALLDRGREQYF.

The CDR3 here is CSAGQGDQPQHF. CDR3 nucleotide sequence: TGCAGCGCAGGACAGGGCGATCAGCCCCAGCATTTT. The chain joins TRBV29-1 to TRBJ1-5, with TRBD1 identical over 8 bases. The V gene end was trimmed by 7 bases and the J gene end by 5 bases; junction bases not matched to a gene: 4. From germline, CDR1 is SQVTM and CDR2 ANQGSEA. There are 12 residues in the CDR3.

The J gene is TRBJ2-2, the V gene TRBV7-9; TRBD1 matches at 8 bases. With 5 bases clipped from V and 3 bases from J, the junction kept 17 bases outside the gene matches. This CDR3 contains 19 residues. The germline gives CDR1 SEHNR, CDR2 FQNEAQ (reference sequence). The CDR3 DNA is TGTGCCAGCAGCCCCGACCGTGGGGACAGGAGTCCCTACACCGGGGAGCTGTTTTTT. It encodes CASSPDRGDRSPYTGELFF.